These T cell receptor beta chains were read from a single sample in a study of a mutant IDH1 vaccine in newly diagnosed glioma. Assay used: immunoSEQ multiplex PCR; TCRdb lists only in-frame clones, some missing. The sample includes tens of thousands of clones, 80% to 90% of them seen just once. These receptors' targets are unknown. Sequences were derived from PBMCs, sampled from a glioma patient whose treatment included an IDH1 peptide vaccine. Every receptor here comes from a middle-aged man with glioma. CDR3s include the opening cysteine and the closing phenylalanine or tryptophan. Fields, in order: CDR3 protein, CDR3 DNA, V gene, J gene, clone size, D gene. The D gene is left open where the match is weak. Size values are once, few and many counts, or a class for expanded clones, and some rows have none.

CDR3aa: CASSLPGENQPQHF
CDR3nt: TGTGCCAGCAGTTTACCAGGGGAGAATCAGCCCCAGCATTTT
v_gene: TRBV28
j_gene: TRBJ1-5
abundance: few
d_gene: NA

CDR3aa: CASSLDPGTMGYTF
CDR3nt: TGTGCCAGCAGCTTAGATCCGGGGACTATGGGCTACACCTTC
v_gene: TRBV11-2
j_gene: TRBJ1-2
abundance: once
d_gene: NA

CDR3aa: CAWTGGQGASNYGYTF
CDR3nt: TGTGCCTGGACGGGCGGACAGGGGGCTTCCAACTATGGCTACACCTTC
v_gene: TRBV30
j_gene: TRBJ1-2
abundance: few
d_gene: TRBD1

CDR3aa: CASMGRAKNIQYF
CDR3nt: TGTGCCAGTATGGGCAGGGCCAAAAACATTCAGTACTTC
v_gene: TRBV19
j_gene: TRBJ2-4
abundance: NA
d_gene: NA

CDR3aa: CASSPGTGVGEQYF
CDR3nt: TGTGCCAGCAGTCCCGGGACAGGGGTAGGAGAGCAGTACTTC
v_gene: TRBV2
j_gene: TRBJ2-7
abundance: NA
d_gene: TRBD1

CDR3aa: CASSGRQGNTEAFF
CDR3nt: TGTGCCAGCAGCGGTCGACAGGGTAACACTGAAGCTTTCTTT
v_gene: TRBV6-6
j_gene: TRBJ1-1
abundance: NA
d_gene: TRBD1

CDR3aa: CASAGTGYMNTEAFF
CDR3nt: TGTGCCAGCGCGGGGACAGGTTACATGAACACTGAAGCTTTCTTT
v_gene: TRBV7-8
j_gene: TRBJ1-1
abundance: NA
d_gene: TRBD1

CDR3aa: CASKAGHSYEQYF
CDR3nt: TGTGCCAGCAAAGCAGGGCACTCCTACGAGCAGTACTTC
v_gene: TRBV6-5
j_gene: TRBJ2-7
abundance: NA
d_gene: NA

CDR3aa: CASSPLGQAQETQYF
CDR3nt: TGTGCCAGCAGCCCGCTCGGGCAGGCACAAGAGACCCAGTACTTC
v_gene: TRBV9
j_gene: TRBJ2-5
abundance: NA
d_gene: NA

CDR3aa: CASIRGEADTQYF
CDR3nt: TGTGCCAGCATCCGGGGGGAGGCAGATACGCAGTATTTT
v_gene: TRBV2
j_gene: TRBJ2-3
abundance: NA
d_gene: TRBD2

CDR3aa: CASSQGWGRMGTDTQYF
CDR3nt: TGTGCCAGCAGCCAAGGGTGGGGCAGGATGGGCACAGATACGCAGTATTTT
v_gene: TRBV14
j_gene: TRBJ2-3
abundance: NA
d_gene: NA

CDR3aa: CASSWATQAQHF
CDR3nt: TGTGCCAGCAGTTGGGCCACACAGGCCCAGCATTTT
v_gene: TRBV6-1
j_gene: TRBJ1-5
abundance: NA
d_gene: NA

CDR3aa: CASSVAGGQPDTQYF
CDR3nt: TGTGCCAGCAGCGTCGCGGGAGGTCAGCCAGATACGCAGTATTTT
v_gene: TRBV9
j_gene: TRBJ2-3
abundance: NA
d_gene: TRBD2

CDR3aa: CASSPTGTGVYGYTF
CDR3nt: TGTGCCAGCAGTCCCACCGGGACAGGGGTCTATGGCTACACCTTC
v_gene: TRBV27
j_gene: TRBJ1-2
abundance: NA
d_gene: TRBD1

CDR3aa: CASSPGRGYTEAFF
CDR3nt: TGTGCCAGCAGCCCAGGCAGGGGTTACACTGAAGCTTTCTTT
v_gene: TRBV6-5
j_gene: TRBJ1-1
abundance: NA
d_gene: NA

CDR3aa: CASSLVGQGDYGYTF
CDR3nt: TGTGCCAGCAGCTTAGTGGGACAGGGGGACTATGGCTACACCTTC
v_gene: TRBV7-8
j_gene: TRBJ1-2
abundance: NA
d_gene: TRBD1

CDR3aa: CASSWGTGDTQPQHF
CDR3nt: TGTGCCAGCAGCTGGGGGACAGGGGATACGCAGCCCCAGCATTTT
v_gene: TRBV5-6
j_gene: TRBJ1-5
abundance: few
d_gene: TRBD1

CDR3aa: CASSTGKYEQYF
CDR3nt: TGTGCCAGCAGCACGGGGAAATACGAGCAGTACTTC
v_gene: TRBV27
j_gene: TRBJ2-7
abundance: NA
d_gene: NA

CDR3aa: CASSSVGAGARNEQFF
CDR3nt: TGTGCCAGCAGCTCAGTTGGAGCGGGAGCTCGGAATGAGCAGTTCTTC
v_gene: TRBV7-3
j_gene: TRBJ2-1
abundance: NA
d_gene: TRBD2

CDR3aa: CASSRGYNEQFF
CDR3nt: TGTGCCAGCAGTCGGGGGTACAATGAGCAGTTCTTC
v_gene: TRBV27
j_gene: TRBJ2-1
abundance: NA
d_gene: NA

CDR3aa: CASSIGPEYEQYF
CDR3nt: TGTGCCAGTAGTATTGGACCCGAATACGAGCAGTACTTC
v_gene: TRBV19
j_gene: TRBJ2-7
abundance: NA
d_gene: NA

CDR3aa: CASSQAGRTVTYEQYF
CDR3nt: TGTGCCAGCAGCCAAGCTGGACGGACCGTTACCTACGAGCAGTACTTC
v_gene: TRBV4-2
j_gene: TRBJ2-7
abundance: NA
d_gene: NA

CDR3aa: CASSFSGRATDTQYF
CDR3nt: TGTGCCAGCAGTTTTAGCGGGAGGGCCACAGATACGCAGTATTTT
v_gene: TRBV28
j_gene: TRBJ2-3
abundance: once
d_gene: TRBD2

CDR3aa: CASSLFTAGDYGYTF
CDR3nt: TGTGCCAGCAGCTTGTTTACCGCAGGGGACTATGGCTACACCTTC
v_gene: TRBV5-5
j_gene: TRBJ1-2
abundance: NA
d_gene: NA

CDR3aa: CASGRRTGPNEQYF
CDR3nt: TGTGCCAGCGGTCGACGGACAGGACCTAACGAGCAGTACTTC
v_gene: TRBV28
j_gene: TRBJ2-7
abundance: NA
d_gene: TRBD1

CDR3aa: CAGLDSVPYEQYF
CDR3nt: TGTGCCGGGCTGGACAGTGTACCCTACGAGCAGTACTTC
v_gene: TRBV30
j_gene: TRBJ2-7
abundance: NA
d_gene: NA

CDR3aa: CASSPGTDITDTQYF
CDR3nt: TGTGCCAGCAGCCCCGGCACAGATATCACAGATACGCAGTATTTT
v_gene: TRBV5-4
j_gene: TRBJ2-3
abundance: once
d_gene: NA

CDR3aa: CASSSLGYTGELFF
CDR3nt: TGTGCCAGCAGCTCACTAGGGTACACCGGGGAGCTGTTTTTT
v_gene: TRBV7-3
j_gene: TRBJ2-2
abundance: NA
d_gene: NA

CDR3aa: CASSYTTGEKLFF
CDR3nt: TGTGCCAGCAGTTATACTACGGGGGAAAAACTGTTTTTT
v_gene: TRBV6-6
j_gene: TRBJ1-4
abundance: NA
d_gene: NA

CDR3aa: CASSQDGQGGNTIYF
CDR3nt: TGCGCCAGCAGCCAAGATGGGCAGGGGGGAAACACCATATATTTT
v_gene: TRBV4-3
j_gene: TRBJ1-3
abundance: NA
d_gene: NA

CDR3aa: CASSSDGGYNSPLHF
CDR3nt: TGTGCCAGCAGCTCGGACGGGGGGTATAATTCACCCCTCCACTTT
v_gene: TRBV11-2
j_gene: TRBJ1-6
abundance: NA
d_gene: NA

CDR3aa: CASSIGGSRAGELFF
CDR3nt: TGTGCCAGTAGTATAGGCGGGAGTCGTGCCGGGGAGCTGTTTTTT
v_gene: TRBV19
j_gene: TRBJ2-2
abundance: NA
d_gene: TRBD2

CDR3aa: CASSGTGGHEQYF
CDR3nt: TGTGCCAGTAGCGGGACAGGGGGCCACGAGCAGTACTTC
v_gene: TRBV19
j_gene: TRBJ2-7
abundance: NA
d_gene: TRBD1

CDR3aa: CASREAKLGNSPLHF
CDR3nt: TGTGCCAGCAGAGAGGCTAAGTTGGGAAATTCACCCCTCCACTTT
v_gene: TRBV7-8
j_gene: TRBJ1-6
abundance: NA
d_gene: NA

CDR3aa: CATSRGTGLAIYEQYF
CDR3nt: TGTGCCACCTCAAGGGGTACGGGACTAGCTATCTACGAGCAGTACTTC
v_gene: TRBV2
j_gene: TRBJ2-7
abundance: NA
d_gene: TRBD2

CDR3aa: CASSAISGATYEQYF
CDR3nt: TGTGCCAGCAGTGCCATCTCCGGGGCAACCTACGAGCAGTACTTC
v_gene: TRBV6-1
j_gene: TRBJ2-7
abundance: NA
d_gene: NA

CDR3aa: CASSASVSSYEQYF
CDR3nt: TGTGCCAGCAGTGCTAGCGTCAGCTCCTACGAGCAGTACTTC
v_gene: TRBV6-1
j_gene: TRBJ2-7
abundance: NA
d_gene: NA

CDR3aa: CASSIDAETYEQYF
CDR3nt: TGTGCCAGTAGTATAGATGCAGAGACCTACGAGCAGTACTTC
v_gene: TRBV19
j_gene: TRBJ2-7
abundance: NA
d_gene: NA

CDR3aa: CASSLDMANEQFF
CDR3nt: TGCGCCAGCAGCTTGGACATGGCGAATGAGCAGTTCTTC
v_gene: TRBV5-1
j_gene: TRBJ2-1
abundance: NA
d_gene: NA